This T cell receptor beta chain was documented in a study of T cell repertoires in cytomegalovirus infection. Study findings and constraints: What dominated the ex vivo response were HLA-C-restricted CMV-specific TCR beta clonotypes.

Comments on this clonotype: Its antigen is unknown.

The CDR3 length is 18 residues. The V gene end was trimmed by 3 bases and the J gene end by 0 bases; junction bases not matched to a gene: 10. The germline CDR1 and CDR2 sequences are SGHTA and FQGNSA. TCRdb reprocessed the reads with MiXCR, giving one entry per CDR3 protein. The sample lists 300,000 to 450,000 distinct CDR3 sequences; 15% to 20% were seen once. The rearrangement uses TRBV7-2 and TRBJ2-3, with 9 positions matching TRBD2. What was sequenced was PBMCs. This sequence was found in a human donor in good health (CMV status not recorded). Some clones in this sample may be carry-over from other donors' samples. This CDR3 reads CASSFAGRGGSSTDTQYF. As DNA, the CDR3 is TGTGCCAGCAGCTTCGCGGGGCGGGGGGGTTCTAGCACAGATACGCAGTATTTT.